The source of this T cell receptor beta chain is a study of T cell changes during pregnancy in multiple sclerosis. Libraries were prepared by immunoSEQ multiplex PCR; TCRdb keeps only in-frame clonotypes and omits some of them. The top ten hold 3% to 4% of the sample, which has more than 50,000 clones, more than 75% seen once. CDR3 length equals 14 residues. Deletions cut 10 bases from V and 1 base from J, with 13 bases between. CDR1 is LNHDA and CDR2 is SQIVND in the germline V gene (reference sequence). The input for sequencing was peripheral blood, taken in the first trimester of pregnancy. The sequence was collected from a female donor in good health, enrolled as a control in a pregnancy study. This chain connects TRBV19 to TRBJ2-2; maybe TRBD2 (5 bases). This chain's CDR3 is CATSGSQNTGELFF. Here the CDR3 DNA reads TGTGCCACCTCGGGATCTCAGAACACCGGGGAGCTGTTTTTT. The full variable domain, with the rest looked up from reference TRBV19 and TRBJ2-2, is DGGITQSPKYLFRKEGQNVTLSCEQNLNHDAMYWYRQDPGQGLRLIYYSQIVNDFQKGDIAEGYSVSREKKESFPLTVTSAQKNPTAFYLCATSGSQNTGELFFGEGSRLTVL.